These 9 T cell receptor beta chains were all obtained from the same sample, sequenced in a study of patients and donors after allogeneic stem cell transplantation. TCRdb re-called the RT-PCR reads with MiXCR, one entry per CDR3 protein. The sample lists over 200,000 distinct CDR3 sequences, about 38% seen once, with around 10% in the top ten. Sequencing was done on a sample of blood, either unsorted or a sorted T cell fraction (not recorded which). These receptors were collected from a human donor who was either an allogeneic HSCT recipient or a stem cell or donor lymphocyte infusion donor (not recorded which). It is not recorded whose cells these are; they may come from a transplant donor.

CDR3 residues: CASSPDRGNHGYTF. In nucleotides, the CDR3 is TGTGCCAGTAGCCCGGACAGGGGGAACCATGGCTACACCTTC. This rearrangement joins TRBV19 to TRBJ1-2; 10 nucleotides match TRBD1. Germline CDR1 reads LNHDA; CDR2 reads SQIVND (reference sequence). V shed 6 bases, J shed 6 bases, and the junction held 7 bases outside the gene matches. This CDR3 contains 14 residues. The full variable domain, in which reference TRBV19 and TRBJ1-2 provide the parts outside the CDR3, is DGGITQSPKYLFRKEGQNVTLSCEQNLNHDAMYWYRQDPGQGLRLIYYSQIVNDFQKGDIAEGYSVSREKKESFPLTVTSAQKNPTAFYLCASSPDRGNHGYTFGSGTRLTVV.

V usage is TRBV7-9 and J usage is TRBJ2-7; tentative D call: TRBD1 (6 bases). V lost 8 bases, J lost 3 bases, and 17 bases lay in between. The CDR3 runs to 14 residues. Germline V gene data show CDR1 as SEHNR and CDR2 as FQNEAQ (reference sequence). This chain's CDR3 is CASGAGTTFYEQYF. The CDR3 nucleotides read TGTGCCAGCGGCGCCGGGACAACATTCTACGAGCAGTACTTC. The variable domain in full, completed from reference TRBV7-9 and TRBJ2-7, reads DTGVSQNPRHKITKRGQNVTFRCDPISEHNRLYWYRQTLGQGPEFLTYFQNEAQLEKSRLLSDRFSAERPKGSFSTLEIQRTEQGDSAMYLCASGAGTTFYEQYFGPGTRLTVT.

The chain links TRBV4-1 to TRBJ2-1; D possibly corresponds to TRBD2 (5 bases). The germline CDR1 and CDR2 sequences are MGHRA and YSYEKL. Trimming stripped 1 base from V and 5 bases from J, with 18 bases between. This CDR3 is built from 17 residues. The CDR3: CASSQVLGVWMDNEQFF. In DNA, the CDR3 is TGCGCCAGCAGCCAAGTGCTCGGGGTCTGGATGGACAATGAGCAGTTCTTC.

This clonotype was seen more than once but under ten times. The V and J genes are TRBV15 and TRBJ1-2; tentatively, D is TRBD1 (5 bases). The CDR3 runs to 15 residues. The germline V gene has CDR1 LNHNV and CDR2 YYDKDF (reference sequence). Deletions cut 5 bases from V and 3 bases from J, with 16 bases between. The CDR3, as DNA: TGTGCCACCAGCCTGCGGGTCGGCAGGGACTATGGCTACACCTTC. As protein: CATSLRVGRDYGYTF.

Only a few counts were recorded for this clonotype. The V and J genes are TRBV6-2 or TRBV6-3 and TRBJ1-1, with D unresolved. Trimming cost V 6 bases and J 3 bases, with 17 bases left between them. The CDR3 spans 15 residues. Looked up from germline, CDR1 is MNHEY and CDR2 is SVGEGT. In DNA form, the CDR3 reads TGTGCCAGCAGCAGAGGACCGTCGATGTACACTGAAGCTTTCTTT. Protein sequence: CASSRGPSMYTEAFF.

The chain employs TRBV6-5 and TRBJ2-3; 7 nucleotides line up with TRBD1. Germline assignment: CDR1 MNHEY and CDR2 SVGAGI. The ends lost 1 base at V and 0 bases at J; junction bases unmatched: 1. The CDR3 is 15 amino acids. DNA of the CDR3: TGTGCCAGCAGTTACTGGACAGGTAGCACAGATACGCAGTATTTT. Translated, it gives CASSYWTGSTDTQYF.

For this clonotype: A much larger clonotype is one base distant, so this may be a read error. As the CDR3 is not closed by the conserved phenylalanine or tryptophan, this likely results from a read error. The chain carries TRBV2 and TRBJ1-5; D may be TRBD1 (6 bases). The CDR3 contains 12 residues. Germline CDR1 reads SNHLY; CDR2 reads FYNNEI. The germline V and J ends were trimmed by 7 bases and 2 bases, with 6 bases remaining between them. In DNA form, the CDR3 reads TGTGCCAGCAACAGGGGCAATCAGCCCCAGCATTTG. Encoded protein: CASNRGNQPQHL.

This clonotype was counted between two and nine times. The CDR3 DNA reads TGTGCCACCAGGGGGGGTTGGGGACATGAGACCCAGTACTTC. Translating gives CATRGGWGHETQYF. J is TRBJ2-5 and V is TRBV24-1; D tentatively fits TRBD1 or TRBD2 (6 bases each). CDR1 KGHDR and CDR2 SFDVKD come from the germline V gene. The V end was cut by 7 bases, the J end by 5 bases, with 16 bases between. The CDR3 covers 14 residues.

This clonotype was counted only a few times. CDR3 sequence (DNA): TGTGCCAGCAGCACTTTGAGGGGGCCGAGCTCCTACAATGAGCAGTTCTTC. It specifies CASSTLRGPSSYNEQFF. The chain recombines TRBV6-5 with TRBJ2-1, with TRBD1 identical over 7 bases. The CDR3 is 17 amino acids. Losses at the gene ends were 6 bases for V and 0 bases for J; bases not matched to a gene: 11. The germline V gene has CDR1 MNHEY and CDR2 SVGAGI.